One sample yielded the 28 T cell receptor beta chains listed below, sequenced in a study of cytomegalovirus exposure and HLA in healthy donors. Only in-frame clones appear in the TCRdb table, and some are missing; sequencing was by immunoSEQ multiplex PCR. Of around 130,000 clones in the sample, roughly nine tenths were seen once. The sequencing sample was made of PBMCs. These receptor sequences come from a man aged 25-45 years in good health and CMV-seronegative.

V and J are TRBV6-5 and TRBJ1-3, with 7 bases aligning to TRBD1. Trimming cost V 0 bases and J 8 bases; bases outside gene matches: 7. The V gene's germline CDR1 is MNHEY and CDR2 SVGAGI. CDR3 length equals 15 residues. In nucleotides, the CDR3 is TGTGCCAGCAGTTACTCGAGGGGGCGCGGGGACACCATATATTTT. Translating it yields CASSYSRGRGDTIYF.

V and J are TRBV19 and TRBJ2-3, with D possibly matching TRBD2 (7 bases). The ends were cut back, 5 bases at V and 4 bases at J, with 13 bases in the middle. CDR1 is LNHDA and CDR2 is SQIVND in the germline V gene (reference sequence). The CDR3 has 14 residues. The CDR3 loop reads CASSSPGGPDTQYF. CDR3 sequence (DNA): TGTGCCAGTAGTTCCCCGGGGGGCCCAGATACGCAGTATTTT. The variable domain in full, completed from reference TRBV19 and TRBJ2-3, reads DGGITQSPKYLFRKEGQNVTLSCEQNLNHDAMYWYRQDPGQGLRLIYYSQIVNDFQKGDIAEGYSVSREKKESFPLTVTSAQKNPTAFYLCASSSPGGPDTQYFGPGTRLTVL.

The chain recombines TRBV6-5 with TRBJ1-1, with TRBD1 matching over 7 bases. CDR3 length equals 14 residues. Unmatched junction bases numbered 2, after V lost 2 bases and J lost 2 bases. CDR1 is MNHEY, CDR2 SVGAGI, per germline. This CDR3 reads CASSYHRGNTEAFF. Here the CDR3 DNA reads TGTGCCAGCAGTTACCACAGGGGCAACACTGAAGCTTTCTTT.

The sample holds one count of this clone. The CDR3 loop reads CASSYRGADNQPQHF. The CDR3 DNA reads TGTGCCAGCAGTTACCGGGGGGCGGACAATCAGCCCCAGCATTTT. The chain has TRBV6-5 and TRBJ1-5, with a weak D call TRBD1 (6 bases). This CDR3 has 15 amino acids. V was shortened by 2 bases and J by 3 bases, with 11 bases between the two germline ends. In germline, CDR1 is MNHEY, CDR2 SVGAGI.

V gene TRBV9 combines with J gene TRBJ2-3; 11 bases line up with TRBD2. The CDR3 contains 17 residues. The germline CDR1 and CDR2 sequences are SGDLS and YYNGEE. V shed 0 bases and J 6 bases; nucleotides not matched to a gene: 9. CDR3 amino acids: CASSVGDSGGAEDTQYF. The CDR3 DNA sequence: TGTGCCAGCAGCGTAGGGGATAGCGGGGGGGCCGAGGATACGCAGTATTTT.

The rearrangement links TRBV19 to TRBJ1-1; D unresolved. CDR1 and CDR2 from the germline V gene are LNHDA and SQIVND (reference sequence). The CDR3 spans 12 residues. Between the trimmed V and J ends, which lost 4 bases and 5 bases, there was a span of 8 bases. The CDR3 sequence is CASSTGSTEAFF. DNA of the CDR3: TGTGCCAGTAGTACGGGGAGTACTGAAGCTTTCTTT.

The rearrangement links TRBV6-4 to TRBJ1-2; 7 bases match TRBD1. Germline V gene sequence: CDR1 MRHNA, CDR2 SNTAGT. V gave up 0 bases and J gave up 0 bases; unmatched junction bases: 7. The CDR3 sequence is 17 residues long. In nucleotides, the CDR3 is TGTGCCAGCAGTGACTCCCGGGACAGTAGATCTAACTATGGCTACACCTTC. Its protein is CASSDSRDSRSNYGYTF.

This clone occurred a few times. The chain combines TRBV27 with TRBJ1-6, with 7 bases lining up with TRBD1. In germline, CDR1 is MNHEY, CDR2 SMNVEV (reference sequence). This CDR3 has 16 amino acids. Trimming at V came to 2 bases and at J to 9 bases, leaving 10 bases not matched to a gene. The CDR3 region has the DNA TGTGCCAGCAGTTTAGGGGGAAGCAGGGGGTCTTCACCCCTCCACTTT. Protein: CASSLGGSRGSSPLHF.

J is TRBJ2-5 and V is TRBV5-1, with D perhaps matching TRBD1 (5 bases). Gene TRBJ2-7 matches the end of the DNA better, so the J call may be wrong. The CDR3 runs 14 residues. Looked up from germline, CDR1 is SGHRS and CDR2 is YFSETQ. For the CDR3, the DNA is TGCGCCAGCAGCTATACAGGATCAACCTACGAGCAGTACTTC. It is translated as CASSYTGSTYEQYF.

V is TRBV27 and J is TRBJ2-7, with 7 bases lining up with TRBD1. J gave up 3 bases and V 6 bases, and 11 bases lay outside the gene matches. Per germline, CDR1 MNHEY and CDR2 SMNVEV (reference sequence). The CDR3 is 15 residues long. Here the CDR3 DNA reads TGTGCCAGCAGCGCTCCACAGGGGCGGGTCTACGAGCAGTACTTC. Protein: CASSAPQGRVYEQYF.

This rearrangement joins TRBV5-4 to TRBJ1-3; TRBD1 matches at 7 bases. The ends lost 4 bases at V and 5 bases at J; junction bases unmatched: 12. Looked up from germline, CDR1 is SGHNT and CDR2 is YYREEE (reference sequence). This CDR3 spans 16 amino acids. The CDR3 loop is CASSATPGQTRNTIYF. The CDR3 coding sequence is TGTGCCAGCAGCGCTACACCGGGACAGACTCGAAACACCATATATTTT. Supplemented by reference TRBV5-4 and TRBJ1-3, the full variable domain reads ETGVTQSPTHLIKTRGQQVTLRCSSQSGHNTVSWYQQALGQGPQFIFQYYREEENGRGNFPPRFSGLQFPNYSSELNVNALELDDSALYLCASSATPGQTRNTIYFGEGSWLTVV.

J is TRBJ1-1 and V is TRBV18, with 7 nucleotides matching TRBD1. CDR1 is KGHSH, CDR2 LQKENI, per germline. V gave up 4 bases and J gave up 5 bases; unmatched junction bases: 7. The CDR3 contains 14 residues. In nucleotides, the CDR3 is TGTGCCAGCTCACAAGGGGGCAGGGGGACTGAAGCTTTCTTT. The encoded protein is CASSQGGRGTEAFF.

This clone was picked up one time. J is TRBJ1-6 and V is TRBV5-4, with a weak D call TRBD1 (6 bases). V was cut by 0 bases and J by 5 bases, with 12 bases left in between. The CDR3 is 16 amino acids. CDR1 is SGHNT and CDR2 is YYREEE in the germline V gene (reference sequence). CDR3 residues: CASSLVKGQNNSPLHF. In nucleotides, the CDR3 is TGTGCCAGCAGCTTGGTGAAGGGACAAAATAATTCACCCCTCCACTTT.

DNA for the CDR3: TGTGCCAGCAGCCGTTTCGGAGGTGAATCACCCCTCCACTTT. As protein: CASSRFGGESPLHF. This chain joins TRBV14 and TRBJ1-6; D not resolved. Germline V gene sequence: CDR1 SGHDN, CDR2 FVKESK. Trimming removed 4 bases from V and 10 bases from J, with 14 bases in between. This CDR3 contains 14 residues.

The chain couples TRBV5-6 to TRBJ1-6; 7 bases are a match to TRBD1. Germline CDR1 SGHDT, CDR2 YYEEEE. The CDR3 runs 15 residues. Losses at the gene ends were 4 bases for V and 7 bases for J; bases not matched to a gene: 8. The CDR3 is CASSLTGTANSPLHF. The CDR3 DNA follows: TGTGCCAGCAGCCTGACCGGGACAGCCAATTCACCCCTCCACTTT.

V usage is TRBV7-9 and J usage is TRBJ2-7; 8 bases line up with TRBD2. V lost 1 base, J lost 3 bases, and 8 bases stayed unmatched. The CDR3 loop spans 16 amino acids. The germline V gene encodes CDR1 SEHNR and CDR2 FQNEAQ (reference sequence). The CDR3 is CASSLGGTRGFYEQYF. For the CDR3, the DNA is TGTGCCAGCAGCTTAGGCGGGACTAGGGGATTCTACGAGCAGTACTTC.

The CDR3 coding sequence is TGTGCCAGCAGGGTACAGGGGGCGAACACCGGGGAGCTGTTTTTT. Translated: CASRVQGANTGELFF. The V call is TRBV2, the J call TRBJ2-2, with 8 bases fitting TRBD1. From germline, CDR1 is SNHLY and CDR2 FYNNEI. V gave up 6 bases and J gave up 0 bases; unmatched junction bases: 3. The CDR3 has 15 amino acids.

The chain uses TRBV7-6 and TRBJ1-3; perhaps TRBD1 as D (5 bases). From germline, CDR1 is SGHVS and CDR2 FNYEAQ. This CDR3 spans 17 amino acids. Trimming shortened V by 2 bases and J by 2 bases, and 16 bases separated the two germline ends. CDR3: CASSLKWQGYPGNTIYF. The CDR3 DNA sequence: TGTGCCAGCAGCTTAAAATGGCAGGGTTATCCTGGAAACACCATATATTTT.

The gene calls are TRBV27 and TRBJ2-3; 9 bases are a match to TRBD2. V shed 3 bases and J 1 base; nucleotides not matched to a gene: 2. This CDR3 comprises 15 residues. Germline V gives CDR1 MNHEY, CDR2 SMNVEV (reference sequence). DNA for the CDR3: TGTGCCAGCAGTTTTAAGCGGGGGGGCACAGATACGCAGTATTTT. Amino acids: CASSFKRGGTDTQYF.

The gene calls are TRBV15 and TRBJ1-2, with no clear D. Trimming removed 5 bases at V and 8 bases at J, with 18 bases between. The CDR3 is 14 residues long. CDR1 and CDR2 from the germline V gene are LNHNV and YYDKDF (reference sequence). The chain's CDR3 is CATSYKTLRRGYTF. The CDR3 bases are TGTGCCACCAGCTACAAAACCCTCCGCCGAGGCTACACCTTC.

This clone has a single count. This CDR3 reads CASSSHPGLGDNEQFF. In nucleotides, the CDR3 is TGTGCCAGCAGCTCGCACCCGGGACTGGGGGACAATGAGCAGTTCTTC. The chain employs TRBV7-3 and TRBJ2-1, with D perhaps matching TRBD2 (6 bases). Germline CDR1 SGHTA, CDR2 FQGTGA. The CDR3 spans 16 residues. V lost 4 bases and J 5 bases, leaving 18 bases between the germline ends.

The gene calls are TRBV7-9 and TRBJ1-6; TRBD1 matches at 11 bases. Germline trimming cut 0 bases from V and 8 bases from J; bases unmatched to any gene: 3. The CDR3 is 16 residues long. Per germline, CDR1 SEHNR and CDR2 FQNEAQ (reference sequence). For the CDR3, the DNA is TGTGCCAGCAGCTTAGCGGGGACAGGGGGGTATTCACCCCTCCACTTT. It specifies CASSLAGTGGYSPLHF.

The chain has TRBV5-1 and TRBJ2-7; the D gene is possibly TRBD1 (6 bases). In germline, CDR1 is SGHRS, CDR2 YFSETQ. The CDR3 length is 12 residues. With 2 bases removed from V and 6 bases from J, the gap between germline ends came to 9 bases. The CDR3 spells CASSLQGSEQYF. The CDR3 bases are TGCGCCAGCAGCTTACAGGGTTCCGAGCAGTACTTC.

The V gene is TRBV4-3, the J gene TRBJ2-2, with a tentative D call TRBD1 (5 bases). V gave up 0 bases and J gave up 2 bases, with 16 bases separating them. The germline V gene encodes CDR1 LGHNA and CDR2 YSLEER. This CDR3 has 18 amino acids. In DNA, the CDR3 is TGCGCCAGCAGCCAAGATCGTTTCGACAGCCTAAACACCGGGGAGCTGTTTTTT. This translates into CASSQDRFDSLNTGELFF.

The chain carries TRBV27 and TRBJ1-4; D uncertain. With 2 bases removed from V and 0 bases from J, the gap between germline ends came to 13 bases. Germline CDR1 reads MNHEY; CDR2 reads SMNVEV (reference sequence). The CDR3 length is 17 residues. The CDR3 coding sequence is TGTGCCAGCAGTTTAAAGCCCCATTCGTCAACTAATGAAAAACTGTTTTTT. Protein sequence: CASSLKPHSSTNEKLFF. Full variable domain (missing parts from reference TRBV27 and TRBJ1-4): EAQVTQNPRYLITVTGKKLTVTCSQNMNHEYMSWYRQDPGLGLRQIYYSMNVEVTDKGDVPEGYKVSRKEKRNFPLILESPSPNQTSLYFCASSLKPHSSTNEKLFFGSGTQLSVL.

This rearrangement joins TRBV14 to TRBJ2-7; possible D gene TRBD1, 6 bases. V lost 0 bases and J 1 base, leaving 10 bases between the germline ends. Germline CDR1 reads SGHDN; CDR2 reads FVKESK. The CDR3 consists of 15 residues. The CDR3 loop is CASSQDPQGSYEQYF. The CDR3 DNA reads TGTGCCAGCAGCCAAGACCCCCAGGGGTCCTACGAGCAGTACTTC.

Here the CDR3 DNA reads TGCGCCAGCAGCTTTCCCGGGACAGGTTATAATGAGCAGTTCTTC. It codes for CASSFPGTGYNEQFF. The rearrangement joins TRBV5-1 to TRBJ2-1, with 8 bases that match TRBD1. J gave up 7 bases and V 2 bases, and 8 bases lay outside the gene matches. The CDR3 has 15 residues. Germline assignment: CDR1 SGHRS and CDR2 YFSETQ.

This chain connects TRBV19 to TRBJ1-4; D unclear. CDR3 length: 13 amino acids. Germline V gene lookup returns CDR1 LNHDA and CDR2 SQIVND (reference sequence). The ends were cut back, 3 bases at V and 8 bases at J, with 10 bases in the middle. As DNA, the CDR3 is TGTGCCAGTAGTATCGGCCTAGCGGAAAAACTGTTTTTT. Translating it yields CASSIGLAEKLFF.